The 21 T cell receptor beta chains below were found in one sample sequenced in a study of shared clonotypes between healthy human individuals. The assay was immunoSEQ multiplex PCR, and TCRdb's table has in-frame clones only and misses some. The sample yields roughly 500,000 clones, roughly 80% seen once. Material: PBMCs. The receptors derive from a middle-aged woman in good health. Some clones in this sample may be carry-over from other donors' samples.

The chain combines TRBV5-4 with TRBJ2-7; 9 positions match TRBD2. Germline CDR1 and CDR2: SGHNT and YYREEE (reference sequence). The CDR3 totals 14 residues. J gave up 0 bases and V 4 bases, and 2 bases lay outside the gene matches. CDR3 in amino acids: CASSLSGSSYEQYF. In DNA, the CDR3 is TGTGCCAGCAGCCTTAGCGGGAGCTCCTACGAGCAGTACTTC. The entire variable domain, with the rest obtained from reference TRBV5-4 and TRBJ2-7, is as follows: ETGVTQSPTHLIKTRGQQVTLRCSSQSGHNTVSWYQQALGQGPQFIFQYYREEENGRGNFPPRFSGLQFPNYSSELNVNALELDDSALYLCASSLSGSSYEQYFGPGTRLTVT.

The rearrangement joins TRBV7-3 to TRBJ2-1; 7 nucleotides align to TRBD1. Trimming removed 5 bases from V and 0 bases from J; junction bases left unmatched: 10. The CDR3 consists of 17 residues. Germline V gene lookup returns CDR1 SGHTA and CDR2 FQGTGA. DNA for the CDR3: TGTGCCAGCAGCCGAACAGGGGCCTCTAGCTCCTACAATGAGCAGTTCTTC. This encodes CASSRTGASSSYNEQFF.

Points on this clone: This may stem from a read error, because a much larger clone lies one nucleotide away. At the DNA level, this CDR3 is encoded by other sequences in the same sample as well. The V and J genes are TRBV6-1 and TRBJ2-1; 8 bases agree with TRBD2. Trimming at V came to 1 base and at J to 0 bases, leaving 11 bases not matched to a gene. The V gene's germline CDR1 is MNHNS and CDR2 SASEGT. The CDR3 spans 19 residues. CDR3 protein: CASSEEPGLVLSSYNEQFF. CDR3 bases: TGTGCCAGCAGTGAAGAACCGGGACTAGTCCTGAGCTCCTACAATGAGCAGTTCTTC.

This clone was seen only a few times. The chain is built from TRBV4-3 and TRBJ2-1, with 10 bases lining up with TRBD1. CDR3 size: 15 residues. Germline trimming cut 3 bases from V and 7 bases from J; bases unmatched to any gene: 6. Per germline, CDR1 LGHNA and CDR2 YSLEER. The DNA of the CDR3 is TGCGCCAGCAGCCAGACGGGACAGGGGACGAATGAGCAGTTCTTC. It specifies CASSQTGQGTNEQFF.

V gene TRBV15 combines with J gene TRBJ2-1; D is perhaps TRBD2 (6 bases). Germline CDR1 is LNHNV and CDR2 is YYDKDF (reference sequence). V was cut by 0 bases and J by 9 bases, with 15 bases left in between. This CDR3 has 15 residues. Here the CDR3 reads CATSRDLTGVGEQFF. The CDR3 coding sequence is TGTGCCACCAGCAGAGATTTAACGGGAGTGGGTGAGCAGTTCTTC.

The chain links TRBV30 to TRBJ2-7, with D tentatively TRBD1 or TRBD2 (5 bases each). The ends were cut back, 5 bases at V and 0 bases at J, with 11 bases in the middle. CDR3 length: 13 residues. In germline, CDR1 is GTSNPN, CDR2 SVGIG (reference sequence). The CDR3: CAWDRDRSYEQYF. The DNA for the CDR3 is TGTGCCTGGGACCGGGACCGCTCCTACGAGCAGTACTTC.

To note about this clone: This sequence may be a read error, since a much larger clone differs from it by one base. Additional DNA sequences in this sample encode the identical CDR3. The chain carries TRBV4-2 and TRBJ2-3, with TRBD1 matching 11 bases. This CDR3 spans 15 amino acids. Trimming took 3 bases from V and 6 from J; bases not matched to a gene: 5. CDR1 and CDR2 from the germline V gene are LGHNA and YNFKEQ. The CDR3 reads CASSQGQGVADTQYF. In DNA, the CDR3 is TGTGCCAGCAGCCAGGGACAGGGGGTAGCGGATACGCAGTATTTT.

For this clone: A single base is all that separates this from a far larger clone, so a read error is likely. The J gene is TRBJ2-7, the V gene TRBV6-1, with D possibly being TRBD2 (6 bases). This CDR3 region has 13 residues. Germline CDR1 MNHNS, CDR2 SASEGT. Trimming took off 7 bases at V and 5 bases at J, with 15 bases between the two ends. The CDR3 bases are TGTGCCAGCATGACCGGAGGGGACGACGAGCAGTACTTC. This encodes CASMTGGDDEQYF.

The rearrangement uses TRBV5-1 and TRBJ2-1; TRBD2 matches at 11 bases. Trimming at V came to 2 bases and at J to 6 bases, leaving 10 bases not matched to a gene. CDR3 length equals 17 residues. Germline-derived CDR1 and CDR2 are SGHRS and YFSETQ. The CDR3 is CASSLRDPGTSGNEQFF. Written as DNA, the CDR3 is TGCGCCAGCAGCTTACGAGATCCGGGGACTAGCGGCAATGAGCAGTTCTTC.

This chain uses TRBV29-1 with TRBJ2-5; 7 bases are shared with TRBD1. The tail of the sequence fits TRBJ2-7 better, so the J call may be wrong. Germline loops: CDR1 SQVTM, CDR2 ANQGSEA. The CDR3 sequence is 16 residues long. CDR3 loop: CSVEDREQGMAYEQYF. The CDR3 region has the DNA TGCAGCGTTGAAGATCGAGAACAGGGGATGGCCTACGAGCAGTACTTC.

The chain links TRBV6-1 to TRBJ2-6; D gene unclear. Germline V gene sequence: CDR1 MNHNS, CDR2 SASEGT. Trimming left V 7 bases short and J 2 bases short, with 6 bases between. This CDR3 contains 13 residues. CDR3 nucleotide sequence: TGTGCCAGCAATCCTACTGGGGCCAACGTCCTGACTTTC. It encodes CASNPTGANVLTF.

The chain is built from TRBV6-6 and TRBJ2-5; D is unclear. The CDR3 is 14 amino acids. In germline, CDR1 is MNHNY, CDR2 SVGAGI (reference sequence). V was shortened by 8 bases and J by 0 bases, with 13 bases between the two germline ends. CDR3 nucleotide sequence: TGTGCCAGCCACGGCTTAGAATACCAAGAGACCCAGTACTTC. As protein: CASHGLEYQETQYF.

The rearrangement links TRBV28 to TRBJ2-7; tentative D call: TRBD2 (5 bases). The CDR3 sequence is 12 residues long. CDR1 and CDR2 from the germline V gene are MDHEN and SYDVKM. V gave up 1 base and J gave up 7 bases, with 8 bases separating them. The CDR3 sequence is CASSLSGLEQYF. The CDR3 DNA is TGTGCCAGCAGTTTATCGGGGTTGGAGCAGTACTTC.

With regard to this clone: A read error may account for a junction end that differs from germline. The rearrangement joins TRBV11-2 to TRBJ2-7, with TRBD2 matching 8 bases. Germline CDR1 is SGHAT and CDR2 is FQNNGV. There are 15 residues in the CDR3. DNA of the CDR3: TGTGCTAGCAGCTTAGCCGTAGCGGGGACCTACGAGCAGTACTTC. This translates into CASSLAVAGTYEQYF.

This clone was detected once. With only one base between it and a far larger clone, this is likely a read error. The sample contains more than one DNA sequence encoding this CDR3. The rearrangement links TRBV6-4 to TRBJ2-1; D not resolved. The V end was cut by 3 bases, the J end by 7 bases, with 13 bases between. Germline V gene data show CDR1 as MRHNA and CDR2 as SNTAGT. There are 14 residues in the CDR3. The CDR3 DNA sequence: TGTGCCAGCAGTGAGAAGGACGGCCTAAATGAGCAGTTCTTC. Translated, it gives CASSEKDGLNEQFF.

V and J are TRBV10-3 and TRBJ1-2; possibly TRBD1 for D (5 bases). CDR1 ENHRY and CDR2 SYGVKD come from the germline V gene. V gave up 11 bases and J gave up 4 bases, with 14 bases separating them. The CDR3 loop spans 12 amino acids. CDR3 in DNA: TGTGCCTCTTCCTCAGGGAGCTATGGCTACACCTTC. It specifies CASSSGSYGYTF.

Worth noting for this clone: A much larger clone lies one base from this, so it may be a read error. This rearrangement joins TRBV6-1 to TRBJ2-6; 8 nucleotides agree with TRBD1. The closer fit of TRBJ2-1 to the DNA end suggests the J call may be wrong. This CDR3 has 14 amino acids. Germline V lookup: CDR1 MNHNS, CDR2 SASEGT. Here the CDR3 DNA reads TGTGCCAGCTCCCGGTACAGGGGGTCCGGTGAGCAGTTCTTC. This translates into CASSRYRGSGEQFF.

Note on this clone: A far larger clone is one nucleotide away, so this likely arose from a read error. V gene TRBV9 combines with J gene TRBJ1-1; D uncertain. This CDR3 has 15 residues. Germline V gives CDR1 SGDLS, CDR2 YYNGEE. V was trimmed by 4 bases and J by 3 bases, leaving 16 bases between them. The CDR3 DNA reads TGTGCCAGCAGCCCTCGCCCCGGGCTGGACACTGAAGCTTTCTTT. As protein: CASSPRPGLDTEAFF.

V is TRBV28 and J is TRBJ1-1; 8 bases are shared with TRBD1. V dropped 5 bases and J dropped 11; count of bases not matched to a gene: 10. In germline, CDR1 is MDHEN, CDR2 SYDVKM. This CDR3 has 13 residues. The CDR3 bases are TGTGCCAGCAGTCCATACCAGGGGGCCAGGGCTTTCTTT. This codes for CASSPYQGARAFF.

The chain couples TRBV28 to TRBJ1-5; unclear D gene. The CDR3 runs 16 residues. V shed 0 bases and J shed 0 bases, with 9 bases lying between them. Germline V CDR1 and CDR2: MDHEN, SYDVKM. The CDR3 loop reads CASSLWATNSNQPQHF. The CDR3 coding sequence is TGTGCCAGCAGTTTATGGGCCACAAATAGCAATCAGCCCCAGCATTTT.

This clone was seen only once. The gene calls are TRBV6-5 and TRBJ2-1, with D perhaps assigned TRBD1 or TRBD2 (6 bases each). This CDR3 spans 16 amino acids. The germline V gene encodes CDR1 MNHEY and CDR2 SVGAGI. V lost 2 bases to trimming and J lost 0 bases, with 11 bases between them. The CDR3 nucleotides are TGTGCCAGCAGTTACGGGGGGACAAACTCCTACAATGAGCAGTTCTTC. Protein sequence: CASSYGGTNSYNEQFF.